A selection of T cell receptor beta chains follows, all from one sample in a study of shared clonotypes between healthy human individuals. Sequencing was performed with immunoSEQ multiplex PCR; in TCRdb, only in-frame clones are kept and a portion is missing. The profile shows roughly 680,000 clones, over 55% of them singletons. The sample comprised memory CD4+ T cells sorted from blood. The receptor source for this set is a woman in her 30s in good health. The CDR3 runs from the conserved cysteine through the conserved F or W. D genes are given only for firm matches. A clone size is listed for some rows: how often the clone was seen (once, few, many), or a class if it is expanded.

clone size: few
D gene: NA
V gene: TRBV30
J gene: TRBJ2-3
CDR3 protein: CAWTRTSTDTQYF
CDR3 DNA: TGTGCCTGGACCCGGACGAGCACAGATACGCAGTATTTT

clone size: NA
D gene: NA
V gene: TRBV5-8
J gene: TRBJ2-1
CDR3 protein: CASSLEGRRNNEQFF
CDR3 DNA: TGTGCCAGCAGCTTGGAAGGGAGGAGGAATAATGAGCAGTTCTTC

clone size: NA
D gene: TRBD1
V gene: TRBV4-2
J gene: TRBJ1-2
CDR3 protein: CASSQPTGTYYGYTF
CDR3 DNA: TGTGCCAGCAGCCAACCGACAGGGACCTACTATGGCTACACCTTC

clone size: NA
D gene: TRBD1
V gene: TRBV7-2
J gene: TRBJ2-1
CDR3 protein: CASSSDRTGNWNEQFF
CDR3 DNA: TGTGCCAGCAGCTCCGACAGGACAGGGAATTGGAATGAGCAGTTCTTC

clone size: NA
D gene: NA
V gene: TRBV29-1
J gene: TRBJ1-1
CDR3 protein: CSVRTAMNTEAFF
CDR3 DNA: TGCAGCGTTAGGACAGCCATGAACACTGAAGCTTTCTTT

clone size: NA
D gene: TRBD2
V gene: TRBV10-2
J gene: TRBJ2-3
CDR3 protein: CASSTSGGTDTQYF
CDR3 DNA: TGCGCCAGCAGTACTAGCGGGGGGACAGATACGCAGTATTTT

clone size: NA
D gene: NA
V gene: TRBV28
J gene: TRBJ2-7
CDR3 protein: CASTVAGYEQYF
CDR3 DNA: TGTGCCAGCACTGTCGCTGGGTACGAGCAGTACTTC

clone size: NA
D gene: TRBD1
V gene: TRBV19
J gene: TRBJ1-1
CDR3 protein: CASSMHRGKGTEAFF
CDR3 DNA: TGTGCCAGTAGTATGCACAGGGGAAAAGGCACTGAAGCTTTCTTT

clone size: once
D gene: NA
V gene: TRBV7-9
J gene: TRBJ1-2
CDR3 protein: CASSLGLQFYGYTF
CDR3 DNA: TGTGCCAGCAGCTTAGGTCTACAGTTTTATGGCTACACCTTC

clone size: NA
D gene: NA
V gene: TRBV11-1
J gene: TRBJ2-2
CDR3 protein: CASSSGFGTGELFF
CDR3 DNA: TGTGCCAGCAGCTCGGGATTCGGAACCGGGGAGCTGTTTTTT

clone size: NA
D gene: NA
V gene: TRBV7-9
J gene: TRBJ2-5
CDR3 protein: CASSARGGQRLETQYF
CDR3 DNA: TGTGCCAGCAGCGCCCGCGGGGGACAGCGGTTGGAGACCCAGTACTTC

clone size: NA
D gene: NA
V gene: TRBV5-1
J gene: TRBJ1-1
CDR3 protein: CASSRTGDTEAFF
CDR3 DNA: TGCGCCAGCAGCAGGACGGGAGACACTGAAGCTTTCTTT

clone size: few
D gene: NA
V gene: TRBV6-1
J gene: TRBJ1-2
CDR3 protein: CASSRPGYGYTF
CDR3 DNA: TGTGCCAGCAGCAGACCGGGCTATGGCTACACCTTC

clone size: NA
D gene: TRBD1
V gene: TRBV12-5
J gene: TRBJ2-5
CDR3 protein: CASGLGTGVTQYF
CDR3 DNA: TGTGCTAGTGGTTTGGGGACAGGGGTGACCCAGTACTTC

clone size: NA
D gene: NA
V gene: TRBV21-1
J gene: TRBJ1-2
CDR3 protein: CASRALGRDHYGYTF
CDR3 DNA: TGTGCCAGCAGGGCCTTGGGCAGGGACCACTATGGCTACACCTTC

clone size: NA
D gene: TRBD1
V gene: TRBV6-1
J gene: TRBJ1-1
CDR3 protein: CASSRQGWPEAFF
CDR3 DNA: TGTGCCAGCAGTAGACAGGGGTGGCCTGAAGCTTTCTTT

clone size: NA
D gene: NA
V gene: TRBV5-6
J gene: TRBJ2-7
CDR3 protein: CASSSRGYEQYF
CDR3 DNA: TGTGCCAGCAGCTCTCGGGGCTACGAGCAGTACTTC

clone size: NA
D gene: TRBD1
V gene: TRBV5-1
J gene: TRBJ1-1
CDR3 protein: CASSLVQGDTEAFF
CDR3 DNA: TGCGCCAGCAGCTTGGTTCAGGGGGACACTGAAGCTTTCTTT

clone size: NA
D gene: NA
V gene: TRBV11-2
J gene: TRBJ2-7
CDR3 protein: CASSPQTGQSSYEQYF
CDR3 DNA: TGTGCCAGCAGCCCCCAGACAGGACAAAGCTCCTACGAGCAGTACTTC

clone size: NA
D gene: TRBD2
V gene: TRBV28
J gene: TRBJ2-1
CDR3 protein: CASSPPTSGSNEQFF
CDR3 DNA: TGTGCCAGCAGTCCGCCGACTAGCGGGAGTAATGAGCAGTTCTTC

clone size: NA
D gene: NA
V gene: TRBV27
J gene: TRBJ1-5
CDR3 protein: CASSTAQGFNQPQHF
CDR3 DNA: TGTGCCAGCAGTACGGCCCAAGGGTTCAATCAGCCCCAGCATTTT

clone size: NA
D gene: NA
V gene: TRBV7-2
J gene: TRBJ2-3
CDR3 protein: CASSRATGNGADTQYF
CDR3 DNA: TGTGCCAGCAGCCGTGCGACCGGGAACGGTGCAGATACGCAGTATTTT

clone size: NA
D gene: TRBD1
V gene: TRBV14
J gene: TRBJ2-5
CDR3 protein: CASSQGGTGSAASYF
CDR3 DNA: TGTGCCAGCAGCCAAGGTGGGACAGGGTCGGCTGCTTCGTACTTC

clone size: NA
D gene: NA
V gene: TRBV19
J gene: TRBJ2-2
CDR3 protein: CASRTRRGTGELFF
CDR3 DNA: TGTGCCAGTAGGACTAGGAGGGGGACCGGGGAGCTGTTTTTT

clone size: NA
D gene: NA
V gene: TRBV18
J gene: TRBJ2-5
CDR3 protein: CASSPQQQETQYF
CDR3 DNA: TGTGCCAGCTCACCACAACAGCAAGAGACCCAGTACTTC

clone size: NA
D gene: NA
V gene: TRBV5-1
J gene: TRBJ2-3
CDR3 protein: CASRLDTGTDTQYF
CDR3 DNA: TGCGCCAGCAGACTCGACACTGGCACAGATACGCAGTATTTT

clone size: NA
D gene: TRBD1
V gene: TRBV28
J gene: TRBJ1-5
CDR3 protein: CASSSPTGNNQPQHF
CDR3 DNA: TGTGCCAGCAGTTCCCCGACAGGGAATAATCAGCCCCAGCATTTT

clone size: NA
D gene: NA
V gene: TRBV25-1
J gene: TRBJ2-6
CDR3 protein: CASTESSGANVLTF
CDR3 DNA: TGTGCCAGCACCGAATCCTCTGGGGCCAACGTCCTGACTTTC

clone size: NA
D gene: NA
V gene: TRBV5-1
J gene: TRBJ2-1
CDR3 protein: CASNQHTGSEQFF
CDR3 DNA: TGCGCCAGCAACCAGCATACAGGGTCGGAGCAGTTCTTC

clone size: NA
D gene: NA
V gene: TRBV5-4
J gene: TRBJ1-1
CDR3 protein: CASSSQGFRTEAFF
CDR3 DNA: TGTGCCAGCAGCTCTCAGGGGTTTCGCACTGAAGCTTTCTTT

clone size: few
D gene: NA
V gene: TRBV25-1
J gene: TRBJ2-5
CDR3 protein: CASGNLQELQETQYF
CDR3 DNA: TGTGCCAGCGGCAACCTACAGGAACTCCAAGAGACCCAGTACTTC

clone size: few
D gene: NA
V gene: TRBV5-1
J gene: TRBJ2-2
CDR3 protein: CASSQVASRGTGELFF
CDR3 DNA: TGCGCCAGCAGTCAAGTAGCCTCCCGGGGGACCGGGGAGCTGTTTTTT

clone size: NA
D gene: NA
V gene: TRBV28
J gene: TRBJ1-1
CDR3 protein: CASSPPGVYSFQAFF
CDR3 DNA: TGTGCCAGCAGTCCCCCGGGGGTGTACTCCTTTCAAGCTTTCTTT

clone size: NA
D gene: NA
V gene: TRBV2
J gene: TRBJ2-1
CDR3 protein: CASSDTVLGDHNEQFF
CDR3 DNA: TGTGCCAGCAGTGATACCGTCCTCGGGGATCACAATGAGCAGTTCTTC

clone size: NA
D gene: NA
V gene: TRBV4-1
J gene: TRBJ1-1
CDR3 protein: CASRDPLGGRNTEAFF
CDR3 DNA: TGCGCCAGCAGAGACCCCCTCGGGGGGAGAAACACTGAAGCTTTCTTT

clone size: once
D gene: NA
V gene: TRBV27
J gene: TRBJ1-1
CDR3 protein: CASSSAGEGNTEAFF
CDR3 DNA: TGTGCCAGCAGTTCCGCAGGAGAGGGTAACACTGAAGCTTTCTTT

clone size: NA
D gene: NA
V gene: TRBV27
J gene: TRBJ1-1
CDR3 protein: CASSWDRDGEAFF
CDR3 DNA: TGTGCCAGCAGTTGGGATCGGGACGGTGAAGCTTTCTTT

clone size: once
D gene: NA
V gene: TRBV9
J gene: TRBJ1-1
CDR3 protein: CASSVSGTSNTEAFF
CDR3 DNA: TGTGCCAGCAGCGTATCCGGGACATCGAACACTGAAGCTTTCTTT

clone size: NA
D gene: TRBD2
V gene: TRBV7-8
J gene: TRBJ2-2
CDR3 protein: CASSQKRTSTGELFF
CDR3 DNA: TGTGCCAGCAGCCAAAAACGGACTAGCACCGGGGAGCTGTTTTTT

clone size: NA
D gene: NA
V gene: TRBV28
J gene: TRBJ2-7
CDR3 protein: CASSLRDEQYF
CDR3 DNA: TGTGCCAGCAGTTTAAGGGACGAGCAGTACTTC

clone size: NA
D gene: TRBD1
V gene: TRBV28
J gene: TRBJ1-1
CDR3 protein: CASSEQGAEAFF
CDR3 DNA: TGTGCCAGCAGTGAGCAGGGGGCTGAAGCTTTCTTT

clone size: NA
D gene: TRBD2
V gene: TRBV28
J gene: TRBJ2-1
CDR3 protein: CASSLRASGSDRAFF
CDR3 DNA: TGTGCCAGCAGTTTAAGGGCTAGCGGGAGTGATCGGGCGTTCTTC

clone size: NA
D gene: NA
V gene: TRBV19
J gene: TRBJ2-5
CDR3 protein: CASSPVYQETQYF
CDR3 DNA: TGTGCCAGTAGTCCAGTCTATCAAGAGACCCAGTACTTC

clone size: once
D gene: TRBD1
V gene: TRBV5-1
J gene: TRBJ2-2
CDR3 protein: CASSSPRTGTNTGELFF
CDR3 DNA: TGCGCCAGCAGCTCGCCTAGGACAGGGACGAACACCGGGGAGCTGTTTTTT

clone size: NA
D gene: NA
V gene: TRBV6-6
J gene: TRBJ2-5
CDR3 protein: CASTTGGSGPWGTQYF
CDR3 DNA: TGTGCCAGCACTACAGGAGGGTCAGGCCCATGGGGGACCCAGTACTTC

clone size: once
D gene: TRBD1
V gene: TRBV10-1
J gene: TRBJ2-1
CDR3 protein: CATRTGTGGSGEQFF
CDR3 DNA: TGCGCCACTCGGACCGGGACAGGGGGCAGTGGGGAGCAGTTCTTC

clone size: NA
D gene: TRBD1
V gene: TRBV28
J gene: TRBJ2-7
CDR3 protein: CASSPRTGFYEQYF
CDR3 DNA: TGTGCCAGCAGTCCAAGGACAGGGTTCTACGAGCAGTACTTC

clone size: few
D gene: NA
V gene: TRBV7-2
J gene: TRBJ1-1
CDR3 protein: CASSPGTVNTEAFF
CDR3 DNA: TGTGCCAGCAGCCCCGGGACGGTGAACACTGAAGCTTTCTTT

clone size: NA
D gene: NA
V gene: TRBV29-1
J gene: TRBJ1-2
CDR3 protein: CSVEGEGGYTF
CDR3 DNA: TGCAGCGTTGAAGGGGAGGGCGGCTACACCTTC

clone size: few
D gene: NA
V gene: TRBV11-3
J gene: TRBJ2-3
CDR3 protein: CASSLEEGTDTQYF
CDR3 DNA: TGTGCCAGCAGCTTAGAAGAGGGAACAGATACGCAGTATTTT

clone size: NA
D gene: NA
V gene: TRBV6-1
J gene: TRBJ2-7
CDR3 protein: CASSELGGDSYEQYF
CDR3 DNA: TGTGCCAGCAGTGAGTTAGGCGGGGACTCCTACGAGCAGTACTTC

clone size: NA
D gene: NA
V gene: TRBV10-3
J gene: TRBJ2-5
CDR3 protein: CAINGASEETQYF
CDR3 DNA: TGTGCCATCAATGGCGCTAGCGAAGAGACCCAGTACTTC

clone size: NA
D gene: TRBD2
V gene: TRBV4-1
J gene: TRBJ2-2
CDR3 protein: CASSQRIHPSGGPTNTGELFF
CDR3 DNA: TGCGCCAGCAGCCAACGGATCCACCCCAGCGGGGGGCCAACGAACACCGGGGAGCTGTTTTTT